This T cell receptor (beta chain) was profiled in a study of early T cells in non-severe SARS-CoV-2 infection. Study summary: Chains stayed unpaired after sequencing of bulk RNA from unsorted whole blood. Study-wide results and caveats: Database matching using VDJdb favored anti-spike CD8 responses, with private and CD4 specificities left missing.

Attachment of unique molecular identifiers to individual cDNA molecules was performed. One entry per CDR3 protein, called by TCRdb with MiXCR from the 5' RACE reads. In the table there are some 49,000 distinct CDR3 sequences, about 4.1% of which are singletons. CDR3 length: 13 residues. Between the trimmed V and J ends, which lost 5 bases and 1 base, there was a span of 8 bases. Looked up from germline, CDR1 is SGHNT and CDR2 is YENEEA. This clonotype was recorded a few times. Its antigen remains unidentified. The TCR sequence derives from an adult who was a healthcare worker with PCR-confirmed SARS-CoV-2 infection or an uninfected control (not recorded which). The J gene is TRBJ1-1, the V gene TRBV11-3; D is uncertain. Material: whole blood. The CDR3 coding sequence is TGTGCCAGCAGCCGGGAACCGAACACTGAAGCTTTCTTT. As protein: CASSREPNTEAFF. Full variable domain (missing parts from reference TRBV11-3 and TRBJ1-1): EAGVVQSPRYKIIEKKQPVAFWCNPISGHNTLYWYLQNLGQGPELLIRYENEEAVDDSQLPKDRFSAERLKGVDSTLKIQPAELGDSAVYLCASSREPNTEAFFGQGTRLTVV.